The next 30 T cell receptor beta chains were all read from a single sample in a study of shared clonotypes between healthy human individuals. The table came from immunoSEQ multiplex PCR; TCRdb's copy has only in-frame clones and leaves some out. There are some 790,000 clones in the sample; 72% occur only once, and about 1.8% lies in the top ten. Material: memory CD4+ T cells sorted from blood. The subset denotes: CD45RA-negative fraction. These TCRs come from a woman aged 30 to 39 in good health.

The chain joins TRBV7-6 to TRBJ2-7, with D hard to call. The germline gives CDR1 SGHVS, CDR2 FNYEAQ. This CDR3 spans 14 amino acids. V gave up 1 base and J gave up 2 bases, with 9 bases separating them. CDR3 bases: TGTGCCAGCAGCTTAGACGCGGTTACCTACGAGCAGTACTTC. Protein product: CASSLDAVTYEQYF.

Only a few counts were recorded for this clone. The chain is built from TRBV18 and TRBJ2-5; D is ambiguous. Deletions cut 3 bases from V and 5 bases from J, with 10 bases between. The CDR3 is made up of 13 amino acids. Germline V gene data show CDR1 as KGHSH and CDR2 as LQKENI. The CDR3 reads CASSPLESETQYF. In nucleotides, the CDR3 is TGTGCCAGCTCACCGTTAGAATCGGAGACCCAGTACTTC.

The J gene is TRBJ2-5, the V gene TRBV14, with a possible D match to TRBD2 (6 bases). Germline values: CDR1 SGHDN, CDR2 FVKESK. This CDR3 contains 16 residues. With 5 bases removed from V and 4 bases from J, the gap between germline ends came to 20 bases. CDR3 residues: CASSNPSAVGVETQYF. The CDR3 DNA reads TGTGCCAGCAGCAATCCTAGCGCCGTGGGTGTAGAGACCCAGTACTTC.

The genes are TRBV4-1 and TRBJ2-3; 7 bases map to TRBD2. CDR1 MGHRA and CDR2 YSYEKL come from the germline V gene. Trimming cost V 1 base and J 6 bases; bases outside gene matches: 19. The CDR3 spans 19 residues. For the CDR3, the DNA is TGCGCCAGCAGCCAAGTTTCAACTCTCTCGGCGGGAGCGTCTGATACGCAGTATTTT. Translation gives CASSQVSTLSAGASDTQYF.

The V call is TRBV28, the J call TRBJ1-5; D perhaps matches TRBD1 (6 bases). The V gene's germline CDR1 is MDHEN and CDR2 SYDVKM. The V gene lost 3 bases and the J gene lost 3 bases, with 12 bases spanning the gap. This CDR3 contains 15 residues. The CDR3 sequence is CASSFRRGNNQPQHF. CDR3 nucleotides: TGTGCCAGCAGTTTTCGCAGGGGAAACAATCAGCCCCAGCATTTT.

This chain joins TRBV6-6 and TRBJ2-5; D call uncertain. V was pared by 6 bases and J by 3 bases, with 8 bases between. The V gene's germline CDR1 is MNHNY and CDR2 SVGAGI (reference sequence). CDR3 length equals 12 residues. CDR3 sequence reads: CASSLHKETQYF. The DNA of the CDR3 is TGTGCCAGCAGCCTACACAAAGAGACCCAGTACTTC.

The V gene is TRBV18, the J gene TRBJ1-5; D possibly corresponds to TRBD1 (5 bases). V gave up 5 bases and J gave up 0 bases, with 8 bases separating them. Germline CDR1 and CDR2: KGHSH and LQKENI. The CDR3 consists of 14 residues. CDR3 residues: CASSMTASNQPQHF. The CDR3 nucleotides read TGTGCCAGCTCAATGACAGCTAGCAATCAGCCCCAGCATTTT.

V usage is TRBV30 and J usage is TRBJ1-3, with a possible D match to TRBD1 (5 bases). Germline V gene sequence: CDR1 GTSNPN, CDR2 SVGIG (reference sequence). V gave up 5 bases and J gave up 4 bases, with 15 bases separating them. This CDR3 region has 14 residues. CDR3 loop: CAWGTGIRGNTIYF. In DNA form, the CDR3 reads TGTGCCTGGGGGACGGGGATTCGAGGAAACACCATATATTTT. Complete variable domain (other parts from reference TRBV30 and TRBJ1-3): SQTIHQWPATLVQPVGSPLSLECTVEGTSNPNLYWYRQAAGRGLQLLFYSVGIGQISSEVPQNLSASRPQDRQFILSSKKLLLSDSGFYLCAWGTGIRGNTIYFGEGSWLTVV.

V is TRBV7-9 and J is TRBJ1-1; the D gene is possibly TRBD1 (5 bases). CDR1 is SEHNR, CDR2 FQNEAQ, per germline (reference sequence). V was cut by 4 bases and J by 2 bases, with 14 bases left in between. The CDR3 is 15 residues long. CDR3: CASSYRTKLNTEAFF. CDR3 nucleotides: TGTGCCAGCAGCTACCGGACAAAGCTAAACACTGAAGCTTTCTTT. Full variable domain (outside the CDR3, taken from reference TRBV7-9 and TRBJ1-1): DTGVSQNPRHKITKRGQNVTFRCDPISEHNRLYWYRQTLGQGPEFLTYFQNEAQLEKSRLLSDRFSAERPKGSFSTLEIQRTEQGDSAMYLCASSYRTKLNTEAFFGQGTRLTVV.

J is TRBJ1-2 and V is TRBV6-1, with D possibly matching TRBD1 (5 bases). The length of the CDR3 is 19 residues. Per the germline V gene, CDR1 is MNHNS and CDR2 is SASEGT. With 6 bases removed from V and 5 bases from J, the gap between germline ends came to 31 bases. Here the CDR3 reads CASRERYLVQTVSWYGYTF. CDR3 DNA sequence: TGTGCCAGCAGAGAACGATACCTCGTCCAGACAGTGAGTTGGTATGGCTACACCTTC.

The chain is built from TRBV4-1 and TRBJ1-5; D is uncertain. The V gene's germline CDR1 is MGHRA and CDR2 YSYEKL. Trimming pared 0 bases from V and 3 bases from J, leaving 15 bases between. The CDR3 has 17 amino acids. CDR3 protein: CASSQDVGRGDNQPQHF. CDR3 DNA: TGCGCCAGCAGCCAAGATGTGGGCCGAGGCGACAATCAGCCCCAGCATTTT.

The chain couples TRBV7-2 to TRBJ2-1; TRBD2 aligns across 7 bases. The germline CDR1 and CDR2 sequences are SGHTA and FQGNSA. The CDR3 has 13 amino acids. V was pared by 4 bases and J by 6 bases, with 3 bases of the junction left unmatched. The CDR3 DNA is TGTGCCAGCAGCTCGGGACTATCCAATGAGCAGTTCTTC. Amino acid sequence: CASSSGLSNEQFF.

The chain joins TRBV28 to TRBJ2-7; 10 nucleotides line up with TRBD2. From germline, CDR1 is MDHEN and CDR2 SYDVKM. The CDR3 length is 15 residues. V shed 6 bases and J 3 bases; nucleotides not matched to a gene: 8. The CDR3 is CASRLGTSAHYEQYF. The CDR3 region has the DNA TGTGCCAGCAGGCTCGGGACTAGCGCTCACTACGAGCAGTACTTC.

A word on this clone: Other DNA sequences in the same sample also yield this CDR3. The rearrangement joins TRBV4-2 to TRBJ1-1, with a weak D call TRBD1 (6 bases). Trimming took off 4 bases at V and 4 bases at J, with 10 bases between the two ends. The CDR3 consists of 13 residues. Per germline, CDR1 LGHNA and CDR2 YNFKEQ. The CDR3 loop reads CASSRTGSTEAFF. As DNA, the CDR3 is TGTGCCAGCAGCCGAACAGGGAGCACTGAAGCTTTCTTT.

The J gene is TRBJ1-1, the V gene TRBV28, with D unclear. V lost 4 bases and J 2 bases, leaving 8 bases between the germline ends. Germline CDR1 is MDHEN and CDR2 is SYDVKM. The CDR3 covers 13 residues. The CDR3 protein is CASSWLGNTEAFF. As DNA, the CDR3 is TGTGCCAGCAGTTGGTTGGGAAACACTGAAGCTTTCTTT.

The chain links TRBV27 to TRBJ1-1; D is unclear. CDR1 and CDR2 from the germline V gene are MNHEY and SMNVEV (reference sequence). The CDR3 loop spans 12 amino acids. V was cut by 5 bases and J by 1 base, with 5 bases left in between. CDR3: CASSGSNTEAFF. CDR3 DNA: TGTGCCAGCAGTGGGTCGAACACTGAAGCTTTCTTT.

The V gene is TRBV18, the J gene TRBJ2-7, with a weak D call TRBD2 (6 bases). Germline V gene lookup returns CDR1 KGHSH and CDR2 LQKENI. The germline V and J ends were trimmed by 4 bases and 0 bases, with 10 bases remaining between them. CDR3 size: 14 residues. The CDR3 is CASSQEGFSYEQYF. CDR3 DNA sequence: TGTGCCAGCTCACAGGAGGGCTTCTCCTACGAGCAGTACTTC.

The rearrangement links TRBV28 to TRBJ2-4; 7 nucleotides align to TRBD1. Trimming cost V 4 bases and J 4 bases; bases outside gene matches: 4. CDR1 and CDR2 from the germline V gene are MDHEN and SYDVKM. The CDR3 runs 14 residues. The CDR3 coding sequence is TGTGCCAGCAGTTCGATACAGGGGAAAAACATTCAGTACTTC. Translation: CASSSIQGKNIQYF.

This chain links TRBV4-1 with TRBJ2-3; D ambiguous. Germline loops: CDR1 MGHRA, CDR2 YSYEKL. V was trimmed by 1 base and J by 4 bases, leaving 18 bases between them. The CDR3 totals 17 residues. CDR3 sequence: CASSQGSATGRADTQYF. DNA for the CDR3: TGCGCCAGCAGCCAAGGGTCGGCCACGGGCCGGGCAGATACGCAGTATTTT.

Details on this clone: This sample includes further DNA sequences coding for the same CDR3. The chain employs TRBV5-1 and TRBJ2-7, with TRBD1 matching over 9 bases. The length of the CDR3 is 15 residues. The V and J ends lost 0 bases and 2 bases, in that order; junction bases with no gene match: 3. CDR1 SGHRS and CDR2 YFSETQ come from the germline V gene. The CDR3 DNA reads TGCGCCAGCAGCTTGGGTGGGACAGGGACCTACGAGCAGTACTTC. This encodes CASSLGGTGTYEQYF.

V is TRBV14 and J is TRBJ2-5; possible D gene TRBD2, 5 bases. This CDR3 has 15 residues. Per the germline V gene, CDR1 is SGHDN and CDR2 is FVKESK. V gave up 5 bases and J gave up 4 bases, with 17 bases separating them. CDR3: CASSGVRGLGETQYF. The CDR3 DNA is TGTGCCAGCAGCGGAGTTCGGGGTCTGGGAGAGACCCAGTACTTC.

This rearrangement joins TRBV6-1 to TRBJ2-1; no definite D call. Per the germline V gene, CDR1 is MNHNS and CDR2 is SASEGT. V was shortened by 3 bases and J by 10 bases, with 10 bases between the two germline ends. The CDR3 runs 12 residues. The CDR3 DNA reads TGTGCCAGCAGTGATTGGGTGTCAGAGCAGTTCTTC. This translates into CASSDWVSEQFF.

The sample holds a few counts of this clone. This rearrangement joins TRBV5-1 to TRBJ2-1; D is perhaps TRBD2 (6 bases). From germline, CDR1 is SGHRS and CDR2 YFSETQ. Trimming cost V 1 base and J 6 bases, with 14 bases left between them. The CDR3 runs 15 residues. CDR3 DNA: TGCGCCAGCAGCTTGACCGGGAGTCCACCCAATGAGCAGTTCTTC. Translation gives CASSLTGSPPNEQFF.

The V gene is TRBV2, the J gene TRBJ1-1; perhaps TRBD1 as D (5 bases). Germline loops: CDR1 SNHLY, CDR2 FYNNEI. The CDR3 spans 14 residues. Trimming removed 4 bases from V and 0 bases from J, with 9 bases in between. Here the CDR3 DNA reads TGTGCCAGCAGTGTTCAGGGCATGAACACTGAAGCTTTCTTT. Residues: CASSVQGMNTEAFF.

In DNA, the CDR3 is TGTGCCAGTACAACCCTGTTACCTGGGGCCAACGTCCTGACTTTC. Its protein product is CASTTLLPGANVLTF. The genes are TRBV19 and TRBJ2-6; D is ambiguous. There are 15 residues in the CDR3. The germline gives CDR1 LNHDA, CDR2 SQIVND (reference sequence). Trimming pared 7 bases from V and 2 bases from J, leaving 12 bases between.

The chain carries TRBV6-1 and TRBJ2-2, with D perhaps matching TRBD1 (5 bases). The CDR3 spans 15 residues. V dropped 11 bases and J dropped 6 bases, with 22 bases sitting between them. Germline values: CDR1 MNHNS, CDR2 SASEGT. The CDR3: CAVTGHGLFPGELFF. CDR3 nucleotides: TGTGCCGTAACCGGACATGGCTTGTTCCCCGGGGAGCTGTTTTTT.

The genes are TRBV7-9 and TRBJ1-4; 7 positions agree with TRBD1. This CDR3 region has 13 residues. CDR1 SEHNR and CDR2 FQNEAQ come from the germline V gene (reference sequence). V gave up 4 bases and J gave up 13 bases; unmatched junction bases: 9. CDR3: CASSSNLTGPLFF. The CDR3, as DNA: TGTGCCAGCAGCTCAAACTTGACAGGGCCACTGTTTTTT.

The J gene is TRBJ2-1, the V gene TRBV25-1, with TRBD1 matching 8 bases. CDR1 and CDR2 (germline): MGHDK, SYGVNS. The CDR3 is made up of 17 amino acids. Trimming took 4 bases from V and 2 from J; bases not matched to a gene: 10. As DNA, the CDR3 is TGTGCCAGCAGTGCCCCCACGGGACAGGAGACCTACAATGAGCAGTTCTTC. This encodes CASSAPTGQETYNEQFF.

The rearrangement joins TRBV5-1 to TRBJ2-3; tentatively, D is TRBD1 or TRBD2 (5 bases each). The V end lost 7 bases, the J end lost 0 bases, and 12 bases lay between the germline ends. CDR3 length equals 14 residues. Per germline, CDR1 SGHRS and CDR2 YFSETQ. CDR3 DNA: TGCGCCAGCGGAACGGGGCCTAGCACAGATACGCAGTATTTT. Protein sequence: CASGTGPSTDTQYF.

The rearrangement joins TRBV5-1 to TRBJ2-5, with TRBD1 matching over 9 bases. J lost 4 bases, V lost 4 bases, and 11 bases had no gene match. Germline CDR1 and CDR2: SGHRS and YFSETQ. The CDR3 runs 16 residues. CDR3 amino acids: CASSPGGRTGVETQYF. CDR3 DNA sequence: TGCGCCAGCAGCCCCGGAGGTCGGACAGGGGTAGAGACCCAGTACTTC.